This T cell receptor (beta chain) was identified in a study of response to subunit inactivated influenza vaccine. TCRdb processed the RT-PCR reads anew with MiXCR; each CDR3 protein has one entry. This repertoire shows roughly 700,000 distinct CDR3 sequences, roughly 13% found once; its top ten account for 6% to 8%. Looked up from germline, CDR1 is SQVTM and CDR2 is ANQGSEA. The CDR3 is 15 amino acids. The V and J ends lost 7 bases and 1 base respectively, with 16 bases between them. The sample here was PBMCs from blood, taken 14 to 15 days before vaccination. The receptor's source is a man aged 50 to 59 who received an inactivated influenza vaccine. The chain recombines TRBV29-1 with TRBJ2-2; D may be TRBD1 or TRBD2 (5 bases each). The CDR3 DNA reads as TGCAGCGCTCGCTCGGGGACGGTGAACACCGGGGAGCTGTTTTTT. Translated: CSARSGTVNTGELFF.